These 28 T cell receptor beta chains share one sample of origin, sequenced in a study of blood T cell repertoires in COVID-19. Profiling relied on immunoSEQ multiplex PCR, and the TCRdb table lists in-frame clones only, not all of them. The sample contains about 74,000 clones, 90% of which appear only once. Sequences were obtained from peripheral blood. These receptors all stem from a human donor in a cohort sampled during active COVID-19.

The rearrangement links TRBV7-9 to TRBJ2-2, with TRBD2 matching 7 bases. After removal of 0 bases from V and 1 base from J, the junction contained 8 bases not matched to a gene. Germline-derived CDR1 and CDR2 are SEHNR and FQNEAQ (reference sequence). The length of the CDR3 is 18 residues. The CDR3 loop is CASSLALGASGNTGELFF. The DNA for the CDR3 is TGTGCCAGCAGCTTAGCCTTAGGCGCTAGCGGGAACACCGGGGAGCTGTTTTTT.

The chain carries TRBV4-3 and TRBJ2-3, with D tentatively TRBD2 (5 bases). Trimming shortened V by 0 bases and J by 0 bases, and 16 bases separated the two germline ends. The CDR3 is 18 amino acids. Germline V gene lookup returns CDR1 LGHNA and CDR2 YSLEER. As DNA, the CDR3 is TGCGCCAGCAGCCAAGATCCCCAGGCGGGCGCTAGCACAGATACGCAGTATTTT. Its protein is CASSQDPQAGASTDTQYF.

The V gene is TRBV28, the J gene TRBJ2-7; 11 bases match TRBD2. Per germline, CDR1 MDHEN and CDR2 SYDVKM. There are 14 residues in the CDR3. V shed 5 bases, J shed 9 bases, and the junction held 9 bases outside the gene matches. CDR3 amino acids: CASSRSSGRAGQYF. DNA for the CDR3: TGTGCCAGCAGTCGTAGTAGCGGGAGGGCCGGGCAGTACTTC. Full variable domain (missing parts from reference TRBV28 and TRBJ2-7): DVKVTQSSRYLVKRTGEKVFLECVQDMDHENMFWYRQDPGLGLRLIYFSYDVKMKEKGDIPEGYSVSREKKERFSLILESASTNQTSMYLCASSRSSGRAGQYFGPGTRLTVT.

This clone was detected only once. This sequence joins TRBV28 and TRBJ2-7; 12 bases agree with TRBD2. Germline CDR1 MDHEN, CDR2 SYDVKM. This CDR3 comprises 17 residues. With 3 bases clipped from V and 4 bases from J, the junction kept 10 bases outside the gene matches. CDR3 in DNA: TGTGCCAGCAGTTTGTTGACTAGCGGGAGTAACCTATACGAGCAGTACTTC. Translating gives CASSLLTSGSNLYEQYF.

The chain employs TRBV9 and TRBJ1-6; no reliable D call. This CDR3 comprises 16 residues. From germline, CDR1 is SGDLS and CDR2 YYNGEE. Deletions cut 0 bases from V and 0 bases from J, with 7 bases between. CDR3 region: CASSVAVSSYNSPLHF. DNA of the CDR3: TGTGCCAGCAGCGTAGCTGTCAGCTCCTATAATTCACCCCTCCACTTT.

This chain uses TRBV4-3 with TRBJ2-2, with a possible D match to TRBD2 (5 bases). The V gene lost 2 bases and the J gene lost 8 bases, with 9 bases spanning the gap. From germline, CDR1 is LGHNA and CDR2 YSLEER. The CDR3 covers 13 residues. The CDR3 DNA follows: TGCGCCAGCAGCCAACGAGGGTCTGGGGAGCTGTTTTTT. This codes for CASSQRGSGELFF.

The CDR3 nucleotides are TGTGCCAGCAGGGAGGACAGGGCCGGGGAGCTGTTTTTT. Translated: CASREDRAGELFF. The chain carries TRBV6-4 and TRBJ2-2; 8 nucleotides agree with TRBD1. This CDR3 has 13 amino acids. Germline trimming cut 6 bases from V and 6 bases from J; bases unmatched to any gene: 3. The germline CDR1 and CDR2 sequences are MRHNA and SNTAGT.

The sample holds a few counts of this clone. This rearrangement joins TRBV6-5 to TRBJ1-1; the match to TRBD1 covers 8 bases. There are 13 residues in the CDR3. The germline CDR1 and CDR2 sequences are MNHEY and SVGAGI. With V trimmed by 7 bases and J by 6 bases, 7 bases remained unmatched. CDR3 bases: TGTGCCAGCACTCCCACAGGGGGAGCTGAAGCTTTCTTT. It is translated as CASTPTGGAEAFF.

J is TRBJ2-5 and V is TRBV7-3, with a possible D match to TRBD1 (6 bases). Germline lookup yields CDR1 SGHTA and CDR2 FQGTGA. There are 15 residues in the CDR3. Trimming took off 5 bases at V and 4 bases at J, with 17 bases between the two ends. The CDR3 loop is CASSPGVGGGETQYF. The CDR3 region has the DNA TGTGCCAGCAGCCCCGGGGTAGGGGGTGGAGAGACCCAGTACTTC.

The chain couples TRBV6-1 to TRBJ2-1; TRBD2 aligns across 11 bases. V lost 2 bases to trimming and J lost 7 bases; unmatched junction nucleotides: 4. CDR1 and CDR2 from the germline V gene are MNHNS and SASEGT. The CDR3 covers 15 residues. The DNA of the CDR3 is TGTGCCAGCAGTGAAACTAGCGGGAGTGGTAATGAGCAGTTCTTC. Translated: CASSETSGSGNEQFF.

The chain has TRBV29-1 and TRBJ2-2; TRBD1 agrees at 11 bases. V shed 4 bases, J shed 6 bases, and the junction held 7 bases outside the gene matches. Germline CDR1 reads SQVTM; CDR2 reads ANQGSEA. CDR3 length equals 15 residues. Here the CDR3 reads CSVGLRGQGAGELFF. The CDR3 DNA reads TGCAGCGTTGGTTTGAGGGGACAGGGGGCCGGGGAGCTGTTTTTT.

V usage is TRBV28 and J usage is TRBJ2-1; the D gene is possibly TRBD1 (5 bases). V lost 7 bases and J lost 3, with 13 bases in between. From germline, CDR1 is MDHEN and CDR2 SYDVKM. The CDR3 covers 14 residues. The CDR3 nucleotides read TGTGCCAGCACCCTGGGGCAGAACTACAATGAGCAGTTCTTC. This translates into CASTLGQNYNEQFF. Combining the CDR3 with reference TRBV28 and TRBJ2-1 gives the whole variable domain DVKVTQSSRYLVKRTGEKVFLECVQDMDHENMFWYRQDPGLGLRLIYFSYDVKMKEKGDIPEGYSVSREKKERFSLILESASTNQTSMYLCASTLGQNYNEQFFGPGTRLTVL.

The chain uses TRBV9 and TRBJ2-2; the D gene is possibly TRBD2 (5 bases). V was trimmed by 0 bases and J by 10 bases, leaving 10 bases between them. Germline-derived CDR1 and CDR2 are SGDLS and YYNGEE. The CDR3 contains 13 residues. The CDR3 sequence is CASSVVAGMELFF. DNA for the CDR3: TGTGCCAGCAGCGTAGTTGCGGGCATGGAGCTGTTTTTT.

This clone was seen a single time. V and J are TRBV2 and TRBJ2-4, with 7 bases fitting TRBD1. Per germline, CDR1 SNHLY and CDR2 FYNNEI. The length of the CDR3 is 12 residues. After removal of 4 bases from V and 8 bases from J, the junction contained 2 bases not matched to a gene. For the CDR3, the DNA is TGTGCCAGCAGTGCAGGGGGAGACATTCAGTACTTC. Protein sequence: CASSAGGDIQYF.

This clone occurred once. The chain has TRBV4-2 and TRBJ2-7; TRBD1 agrees at 8 bases. Unmatched junction bases numbered 11, after V lost 1 base and J lost 6 bases. The CDR3 contains 16 residues. The germline gives CDR1 LGHNA, CDR2 YNFKEQ. The CDR3 sequence: CASSQGGNRGVSEQYF. CDR3 bases: TGTGCCAGCAGCCAAGGTGGGAACAGGGGGGTCTCCGAGCAGTACTTC.

V is TRBV25-1 and J is TRBJ1-1; a weak D match, TRBD1 (5 bases). V shed 3 bases and J shed 2 bases, with 10 bases lying between them. This CDR3 has 14 amino acids. The germline CDR1 and CDR2 sequences are MGHDK and SYGVNS. Written as DNA, the CDR3 is TGTGCCAGCAGTGACAGGGTGAGAAACACTGAAGCTTTCTTT. It encodes CASSDRVRNTEAFF. Full variable domain (outside the CDR3, taken from reference TRBV25-1 and TRBJ1-1): EADIYQTPRYLVIGTGKKITLECSQTMGHDKMYWYQQDPGMELHLIHYSYGVNSTEKGDLSSESTVSRIRTEHFPLTLESARPSHTSQYLCASSDRVRNTEAFFGQGTRLTVV.

The chain has TRBV28 and TRBJ2-7, with TRBD1 matching 9 bases. The germline V gene encodes CDR1 MDHEN and CDR2 SYDVKM. The CDR3 totals 17 residues. V shed 5 bases, J shed 2 bases, and the junction held 13 bases outside the gene matches. CDR3 in DNA: TGTGCCAGCAGTCCCCGCCGTCCGGGACAGGGTCCCTACGAGCAGTACTTC. Translation gives CASSPRRPGQGPYEQYF.

This rearrangement joins TRBV11-2 to TRBJ2-1; a weak D match, TRBD2 (5 bases). The V end lost 0 bases, the J end lost 7 bases, and 22 bases lay between the germline ends. Per the germline V gene, CDR1 is SGHAT and CDR2 is FQNNGV. This CDR3 has 18 residues. CDR3 sequence reads: CASSLDLGRTPALNEQFF. The CDR3 DNA follows: TGTGCCAGCAGCTTAGATTTGGGTAGGACTCCCGCTCTTAATGAGCAGTTCTTC.

The chain has TRBV5-8 and TRBJ2-7, with no clear D. Trimming stripped 0 bases from V and 2 bases from J, with 9 bases between. Germline CDR1 and CDR2: SGHTS and YDEGEE. The CDR3 runs 14 residues. The CDR3 DNA is TGTGCCAGCAGCTTGGGGGCAGGCACCTACGAGCAGTACTTC. Protein product: CASSLGAGTYEQYF.

The genes are TRBV5-1 and TRBJ2-1, with 7 bases matching TRBD1. In germline, CDR1 is SGHRS, CDR2 YFSETQ. V lost 5 bases, J lost 0 bases, and 14 bases stayed unmatched. The CDR3 is 18 amino acids. The CDR3 loop reads CASRTGTDLPSSYNEQFF. As DNA, the CDR3 is TGCGCCAGCAGAACCGGGACAGATCTCCCGAGCTCCTACAATGAGCAGTTCTTC.

The chain couples TRBV30 to TRBJ1-2; perhaps TRBD1 as D (5 bases). This CDR3 spans 11 amino acids. The germline gives CDR1 GTSNPN, CDR2 SVGIG (reference sequence). V dropped 2 bases and J dropped 5 bases, with 6 bases sitting between them. As DNA, the CDR3 is TGTGCCTGGAGTCCAGGGTATGGCTACACCTTC. Its translation is CAWSPGYGYTF.

The rearrangement links TRBV6-5 to TRBJ2-6; D is uncertain. This CDR3 comprises 12 residues. From germline, CDR1 is MNHEY and CDR2 SVGAGI. V was cut by 8 bases and J by 0 bases, with 2 bases left in between. The CDR3 here is CASYSGANVLTF. The DNA of the CDR3 is TGTGCCAGCTACTCTGGGGCCAACGTCCTGACTTTC.

J is TRBJ2-3 and V is TRBV12-3 or TRBV12-4; D perhaps matches TRBD1 (5 bases). The CDR3 contains 12 residues. Trimming took off 5 bases at V and 5 bases at J, with 8 bases between the two ends. CDR3 DNA: TGTGCCAGCAGTCGTCAGGGAGATACGCAGTATTTT. It specifies CASSRQGDTQYF.

V usage is TRBV11-3 and J usage is TRBJ2-2, with D possibly TRBD2 on 5 matching bases. V was clipped by 1 base and J by 8 bases, with 8 bases between them. The CDR3 is 13 amino acids. The V gene's germline CDR1 is SGHNT and CDR2 YENEEA. CDR3 bases: TGTGCCAGCAGCTTAGTTTCGGGGGGGGAGCTGTTTTTT. Translated, it gives CASSLVSGGELFF.

The chain couples TRBV28 to TRBJ2-6, with D perhaps matching TRBD1 (6 bases). CDR3 length equals 16 residues. Per germline, CDR1 MDHEN and CDR2 SYDVKM. With 7 bases removed from V and 0 bases from J, the gap between germline ends came to 13 bases. CDR3 sequence reads: CASKAQGNSGANVLTF. Written as DNA, the CDR3 is TGTGCCAGCAAGGCACAGGGAAACTCTGGGGCCAACGTCCTGACTTTC.

The J gene is TRBJ1-2, the V gene TRBV27, with D tentatively TRBD1 (6 bases). CDR1 and CDR2 (germline): MNHEY, SMNVEV (reference sequence). This CDR3 is 14 amino acids long. V lost 5 bases and J lost 4, with 14 bases in between. CDR3 region: CASSPNRERYGYTF. For the CDR3, the DNA is TGTGCCAGCAGTCCCAACAGGGAACGCTATGGCTACACCTTC.

The V and J genes are TRBV28 and TRBJ2-5, with 7 bases identical to TRBD2. The J segment lost 5 bases and the V segment lost 5 bases, leaving 8 bases of the junction unmatched. This CDR3 region has 14 residues. Germline assignment: CDR1 MDHEN and CDR2 SYDVKM. CDR3 sequence (DNA): TGTGCCAGCAGTCCCCGGGGGGTTGAGGAGACCCAGTACTTC. The encoded protein is CASSPRGVEETQYF.

The chain has TRBV29-1 and TRBJ1-3; the match to TRBD1 covers 9 bases. J gave up 3 bases and V 6 bases, and 6 bases lay outside the gene matches. This CDR3 contains 14 residues. From germline, CDR1 is SQVTM and CDR2 ANQGSEA. CDR3 sequence (DNA): TGCAGCGTACAAACAGGGGGCGGTGGAAACACCATATATTTT. Its translation: CSVQTGGGGNTIYF.